A selection of T cell receptor beta chains follows, all from one sample in a study of post-analysis software for immune sequencing data. TCRdb used MiXCR to reprocess the PCR reads, holding one entry per CDR3 protein. This repertoire shows roughly 620,000 distinct CDR3 sequences, 44% found once; its top ten account for over 1.5%. The sequenced sample consisted of blood. All receptors derive from a girl between 10 and 17 years old with multiple sclerosis. CDR3s leave out the opening cysteine and the closing phenylalanine or tryptophan. A D gene is named only where the DNA matches it firmly.

TRBV10-3	-	TRBJ2-5	AISESKTTQETQY
TRBV7-2	TRBD1	TRBJ2-5	ASSTGVGTGIETQY
TRBV14	-	TRBJ2-5	ASSQAQGYPQEIQY
TRBV11-3	-	TRBJ1-2	ASSPSGSVSRAGGYT
TRBV7-2	-	TRBJ2-5	ASSLEWAGQETQY
TRBV6-1	-	TRBJ1-1	ASSPIEGGKAEAF
TRBV12-3/TRBV12-4	-	TRBJ2-1	ASSRTNRNNEQF
TRBV20-1	-	TRBJ1-5	SARYSNQPQH
TRBV6-6	TRBD1	TRBJ2-1	ASSYSVRQGAGEQF
TRBV5-1	-	TRBJ2-3	ASSLEQGTRTDTQY
TRBV18	TRBD1	TRBJ2-7	ASSPPGDRGYEQY
TRBV4-1	-	TRBJ2-1	ASSQPSTDEQF
TRBV20-1	-	TRBJ2-3	SATTIQSTDTQY
TRBV12-3/TRBV12-4	TRBD2	TRBJ2-1	ASSPHSGTYNEQF
TRBV5-1	TRBD2	TRBJ2-7	ASSLEVAGDEQY
TRBV6-1	TRBD1	TRBJ2-5	ASSEGDREKETQY
TRBV9	-	-	ASSGAWQETQY
TRBV11-2	-	TRBJ2-5	ASSLTFATPEGTQY
TRBV4-1	TRBD2	TRBJ2-3	ASSQVPLAGAGDTQY
TRBV7-2	TRBD1	TRBJ2-5	ASSGMGQARGTQY
TRBV20-1	-	TRBJ2-1	SASRQGSYNEQF
TRBV12-3/TRBV12-4	-	TRBJ1-1	ASSFGGTWATVMAF
TRBV7-2	-	TRBJ2-1	ASSFRTVGAYDEQF
TRBV12-3/TRBV12-4	TRBD1	TRBJ1-2	ASSSTGDRGYT
TRBV4-1	-	TRBJ1-1	ASSQDEGRNTEAF
TRBV12-3/TRBV12-4	TRBD2	TRBJ2-1	ASRKSGGAYNEQF
TRBV4-1	TRBD1	TRBJ2-7	ASSRKGQGVNEQY
TRBV12-3/TRBV12-4	-	TRBJ1-1	ASSFPRTGAF
TRBV6-5	TRBD2	TRBJ2-7	ASKSRGGSSYEQY
TRBV2	TRBD2	-	ASSSSGAQETQY
TRBV20-1	-	TRBJ2-3	SARIRLLTDTQY
TRBV5-1	-	TRBJ2-5	ASSRGREVTQY
TRBV4-1	TRBD1	TRBJ2-6	ASSRGTGVLPGANVLT
TRBV12-3/TRBV12-4	-	TRBJ2-3	ASSLSRRDTQY
TRBV10-3	-	TRBJ1-1	AISPTSGTSTEAF
TRBV6-2/TRBV6-3	-	TRBJ2-1	ASSYWPREAEQF
TRBV4-1	-	TRBJ2-1	ASSRRYHNEQF
TRBV12-3/TRBV12-4	-	TRBJ2-7	ASSLSELPYSYEQY
TRBV12-3/TRBV12-4	-	TRBJ1-1	ASIIGREAF
TRBV12-3/TRBV12-4	-	TRBJ2-3	ASSLIHRAGGTQY
TRBV12-3/TRBV12-4	-	TRBJ2-5	ASSIVPNEQY
TRBV7-9	-	TRBJ2-7	ASSPQGFEQY
TRBV12-3/TRBV12-4	-	TRBJ1-5	ASSFPDQPQH
TRBV10-2	-	TRBJ2-3	ASRDIATDTQY
TRBV18	TRBD1	-	ASSPKQGVGYT
TRBV5-1	TRBD2	TRBJ2-1	ASSLTPGLAVSYNEQF
TRBV12-3/TRBV12-4	-	TRBJ1-5	ASSSPYWSNQPQH
TRBV6-5	-	TRBJ2-7	ASSYGPTLYEQY
TRBV6-6	-	TRBJ1-5	ASSYYWSSNQPQH
TRBV24-1	-	TRBJ2-3	ATSDGASPSASSTDTQY
TRBV29-1	-	TRBJ1-4	SSSHGGEKLF
TRBV4-1	-	TRBJ2-3	ASSQVVVDTQY
TRBV7-2	TRBD1	TRBJ1-2	ASSSREGRGYGYT
TRBV20-1	TRBD2	TRBJ2-5	SAKSEGSSGYGTQY
TRBV29-1	TRBD1	TRBJ2-5	SVWTGSKETQY
TRBV4-1	-	TRBJ1-5	ASSQGRGMEDNQPQH
TRBV12-3/TRBV12-4	-	TRBJ2-3	ASSLRGKTDTQY
TRBV20-1	TRBD1	TRBJ2-7	SAENRGKTSYEQY
TRBV9	TRBD2	TRBJ2-3	ASSAGGGLADTQY